Each of the 5 T cell receptor beta chains below was sequenced from the same sample in a study of T cells after yellow fever vaccination. Each CDR3 protein gets one entry after TCRdb re-called the 5' RACE reads with MiXCR. The sample holds about 250,000 distinct CDR3 sequences, approximately 3.6% seen once. The sample in question was PBMCs, obtained 15 days after the yellow fever booster vaccination. These receptors came from a man between 18 and 35 years old who received the YFV17D yellow fever vaccine.

This clonotype came up many times. This chain joins TRBV5-1 and TRBJ2-7; 8 bases map to TRBD1. This CDR3 has 14 residues. The J segment lost 6 bases and the V segment lost 0 bases, leaving 5 bases of the junction unmatched. Germline V lookup: CDR1 SGHRS, CDR2 YFSETQ. This CDR3 reads CASSLVQGAGEQYF. The CDR3 nucleotides are TGCGCCAGCAGCTTGGTGCAGGGGGCAGGCGAGCAGTACTTC.

In its sample, this clonotype was seen many times. The CDR3 sequence: CASSVRDSGNEKLFF. The DNA for the CDR3 is TGTGCCAGCAGCGTCCGGGACTCTGGTAATGAAAAACTGTTTTTT. The V gene is TRBV5-4, the J gene TRBJ1-4; TRBD1 is a possible D gene (5 bases). This CDR3 contains 15 residues. Trimming cost V 4 bases and J 4 bases, with 14 bases left between them. Looked up from germline, CDR1 is SGHNT and CDR2 is YYREEE (reference sequence).

Many counts were recorded for this clonotype. V usage is TRBV12-3 or TRBV12-4 and J usage is TRBJ2-6, with 7 bases lining up with TRBD1. Trimming took 7 bases from V and 0 from J; bases not matched to a gene: 3. The CDR3 is 15 amino acids. DNA of the CDR3: TGTGCCAGCACACAGGGGACCTCTGGGGCCAACGTCCTGACTTTC. This gives the protein CASTQGTSGANVLTF.

This clonotype has at least ten counts. The chain combines TRBV7-2 with TRBJ1-6; 7 nucleotides line up with TRBD1. J gave up 4 bases and V 2 bases, and 8 bases lay outside the gene matches. This CDR3 is built from 17 residues. Germline V CDR1 and CDR2: SGHTA, FQGNSA. CDR3 amino acids: CASSLFGLTGYNSPLHF. For the CDR3, the DNA is TGTGCCAGCAGCTTATTCGGTTTGACAGGGTATAATTCACCCCTCCACTTT.

This clonotype turned up a few times. V is TRBV12-3 or TRBV12-4 and J is TRBJ2-2, with D uncertain. Trimming pared 6 bases from V and 1 base from J, leaving 18 bases between. The CDR3 totals 17 residues. In DNA form, the CDR3 reads TGTGCCAGCAGCCTTCCCGCCGGTTACCTGAACACCGGGGAGCTGTTTTTT. Translation: CASSLPAGYLNTGELFF.